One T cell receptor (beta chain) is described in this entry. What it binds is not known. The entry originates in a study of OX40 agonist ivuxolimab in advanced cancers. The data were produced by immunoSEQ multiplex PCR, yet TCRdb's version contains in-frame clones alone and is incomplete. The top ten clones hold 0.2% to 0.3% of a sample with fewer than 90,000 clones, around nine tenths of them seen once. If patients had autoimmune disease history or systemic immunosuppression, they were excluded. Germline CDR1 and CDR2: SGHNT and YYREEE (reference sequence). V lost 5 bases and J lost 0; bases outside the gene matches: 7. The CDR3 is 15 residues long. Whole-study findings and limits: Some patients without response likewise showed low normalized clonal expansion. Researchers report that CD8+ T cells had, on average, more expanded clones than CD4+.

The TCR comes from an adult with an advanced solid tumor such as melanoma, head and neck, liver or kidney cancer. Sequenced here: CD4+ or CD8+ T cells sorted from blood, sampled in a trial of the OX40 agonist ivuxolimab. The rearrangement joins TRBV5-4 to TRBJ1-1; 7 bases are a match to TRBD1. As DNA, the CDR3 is TGTGCCAGCAGTTTGAAGACAGGGTTGAACACTGAAGCTTTCTTT. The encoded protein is CASSLKTGLNTEAFF. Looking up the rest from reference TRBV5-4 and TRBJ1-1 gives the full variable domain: ETGVTQSPTHLIKTRGQQVTLRCSSQSGHNTVSWYQQALGQGPQFIFQYYREEENGRGNFPPRFSGLQFPNYSSELNVNALELDDSALYLCASSLKTGLNTEAFFGQGTRLTVV.